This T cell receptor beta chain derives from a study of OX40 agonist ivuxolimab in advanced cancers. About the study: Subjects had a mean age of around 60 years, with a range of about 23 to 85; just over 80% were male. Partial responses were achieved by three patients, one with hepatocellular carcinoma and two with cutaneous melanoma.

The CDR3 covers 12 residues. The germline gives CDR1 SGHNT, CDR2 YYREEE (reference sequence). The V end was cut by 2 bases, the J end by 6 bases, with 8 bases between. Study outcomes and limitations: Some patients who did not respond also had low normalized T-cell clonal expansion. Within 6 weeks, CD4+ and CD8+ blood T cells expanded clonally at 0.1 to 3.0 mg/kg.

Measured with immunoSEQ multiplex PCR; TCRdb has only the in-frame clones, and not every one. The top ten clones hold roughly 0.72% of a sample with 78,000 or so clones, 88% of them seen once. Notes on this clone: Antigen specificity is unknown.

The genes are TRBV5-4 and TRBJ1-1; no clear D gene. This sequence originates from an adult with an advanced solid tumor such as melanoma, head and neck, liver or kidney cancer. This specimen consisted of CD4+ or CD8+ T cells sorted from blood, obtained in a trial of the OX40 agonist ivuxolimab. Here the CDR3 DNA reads TGTGCCAGCAGCTTTAGGGAATCTGAAGCTTTCTTT. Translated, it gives CASSFRESEAFF.